This TCR beta chain came from a study of blood T cell repertoires in COVID-19. On the study more broadly: The United States, Italy and Spain were the sources of the acute and convalescent COVID-19 samples. Sources were T cells, B-cell-depleted T cells, or PBMCs; the material itself was cDNA or gDNA.

As originally analysed: Amplification with reference gene primers provided the estimates of nucleated cell counts. Here immunoSEQ multiplex PCR was the method, and the copy in TCRdb shows in-frame clones only, minus some. That table gives V, J and clone size, and the DNA gave D and trimming. The profile shows about 98,000 clones, about four fifths of them singletons. CDR1 and CDR2 from the germline V gene are KGHDR and SFDVKD. The CDR3 has 14 residues. After removal of 5 bases from V and 5 bases from J, the junction contained 6 bases not matched to a gene. Sequenced input: peripheral blood. The gene calls are TRBV24-1 and TRBJ1-1; 8 bases line up with TRBD1. The sequence was collected from a man between 65 and 85 years old with acute or convalescent COVID-19. The CDR3 coding sequence is TGTGCCACCAGTGCCACAGGGGGGAAAACTGAAGCTTTCTTT. Its protein is CATSATGGKTEAFF.